This entry is about one T cell receptor (beta chain). Its antigen remains unknown. One end of the junction varies from germline; a read error may be responsible. Every PCR reaction included synthetic inline CDR3 controls for all V-J pairings. Method: immunoSEQ multiplex PCR; TCRdb's copy keeps in-frame clones and lacks some. The table records about 31,000 clones, around 85% of them present only once. The germline gives CDR1 SSHAT, CDR2 FNYEAQ (reference sequence). CDR3 length: 13 residues. This sample is drawn from a study of multiple sclerosis patients with progressive multifocal leukoencephalopathy. Whole-study findings and limits: Less diverse TRB repertoires were suggested in most PML patients.

Time point denoted: time of PML onset. Between about 15 and 60 months of natalizumab therapy passed before PML developed in these natalizumab-treated patients. The starting material was PBMCs, obtained from a patient treated with natalizumab. The chain has TRBV7-7 and TRBJ2-7; 8 positions agree with TRBD1. The clonotype originates from a woman in her 30s with progressive multifocal leukoencephalopathy. CDR3 sequence reads: CASSSVQGGEQYF. Written as DNA, the CDR3 is TGTGCTAGCAGCTCCGTACAGGGGGGCGAGCAGTACTTC.